This T cell receptor beta chain is drawn from a study of T cells in Graves' hyperthyroidism and ophthalmopathy. Study-wide background: The blood sample was taken at first diagnosis, before treatment began. Study-level points and caveats: In the blood, most expanded thyroid clonotypes above 0.001 appeared as well.

Amplification of TCR beta CDR3 regions used RNA as the template. First-round RT-PCR targeting the TCR CDR3 was performed with the HTBI primer set. MiXCR, applied by TCRdb to the multiplex PCR reads, yields one record per CDR3 protein. The table records approximately 600,000 distinct CDR3 sequences, roughly 20% of them present only once. Each ophthalmopathy patient scored at least 3 on the Clinical Activity Score and at least 4 on NOSPECS grade, with duration under 3 months. Uncontrolled infection, other autoimmune disease, pregnancy or lactation barred patients from enrollment. On this clonotype itself: Its antigen is not identified.

This CDR3 has 12 residues. Trimming removed 3 bases from V and 4 bases from J, with 6 bases in between. From germline, CDR1 is MDHEN and CDR2 SYDVKM. The chain couples TRBV28 to TRBJ1-2; D gene uncertain. The sequence derives from a man aged 25 to 40 with Graves' ophthalmopathy. Sequences were obtained from blood. CDR3 in amino acids: CASSLFSYGYTF. The CDR3 DNA reads as TGTGCCAGCAGTTTGTTTTCCTATGGCTACACCTTC.